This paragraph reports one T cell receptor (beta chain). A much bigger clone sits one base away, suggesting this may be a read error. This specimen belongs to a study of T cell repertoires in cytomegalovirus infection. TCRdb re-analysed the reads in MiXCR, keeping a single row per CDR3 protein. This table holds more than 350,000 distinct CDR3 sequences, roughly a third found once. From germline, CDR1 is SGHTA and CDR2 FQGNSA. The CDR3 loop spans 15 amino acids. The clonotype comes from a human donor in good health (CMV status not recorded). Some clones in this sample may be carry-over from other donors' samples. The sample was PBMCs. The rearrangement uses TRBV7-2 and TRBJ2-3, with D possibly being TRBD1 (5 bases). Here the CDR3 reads CASSLAGLNTDKQYF. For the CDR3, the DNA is TGTGCCAGCAGCTTAGCGGGGCTGAACACAGATAAGCAGTATTTT.